What follows describes a single T cell receptor beta chain. The CDR3 is 13 residues long. V lost 5 bases and J 4 bases, leaving 10 bases between the germline ends. The germline V gene has CDR1 MNHNY and CDR2 SVGAGI (reference sequence). Under the authors' procedure: Amplification from reference gene primers served as the basis for estimated nucleated cell counts. Clones were read by immunoSEQ multiplex PCR, and TCRdb kept only the in-frame ones, dropping some. The V and J calls and clone size were taken over from that table, and D and trimming were inferred from the DNA. The sample lists 150,000 to 200,000 clones, roughly 84% occurring once. The entry originates in a study of blood T cell repertoires in COVID-19. Study-level background: Donors in the United States, Italy and Spain gave samples during acute or convalescent COVID-19. In each case, the material was cDNA or gDNA derived from T cells, B-cell-depleted T cells, or PBMCs.

The material sequenced was peripheral blood. The chain combines TRBV6-6 with TRBJ2-3; D gene uncertain. The clonotype was recovered from a human donor with acute or convalescent COVID-19. The donor label of this sample is uncertain. The CDR3 here is CASSRLEADTQYF. The CDR3 nucleotides read TGTGCCAGCAGTAGATTAGAGGCAGATACGCAGTATTTT.